These 11 T cell receptor beta chains were sequenced from one sample in a study of metastatic and nonmetastatic thyroid tumors. TCRdb called clones again from the PCR reads with MiXCR. The table has tens of thousands of clones, about 16% seen once. There were no patients who had received any treatment before thyroid surgery. Sample: blood. All receptors derive from a male donor with papillary thyroid cancer or a benign thyroid nodule (not recorded which). Some clones in this sample may be carry-over from other donors' samples.

This clone was seen at least ten times. The genes are TRBV9 and TRBJ1-5; no definite D call. This CDR3 is 15 amino acids long. CDR1 is SGDLS, CDR2 YYNGEE, per germline. V shed 4 bases and J shed 2 bases, with 13 bases lying between them. Here the CDR3 DNA reads TGTGCCAGCAGCCCCGGTGAGGCACGCAATCAGCCCCAGCATTTT. As protein: CASSPGEARNQPQHF.

This clone was observed many times. The chain employs TRBV2 and TRBJ1-6; 9 nucleotides line up with TRBD1. Per the germline V gene, CDR1 is SNHLY and CDR2 is FYNNEI. V was clipped by 4 bases and J by 6 bases; unmatched bases: 4. The CDR3 loop spans 15 amino acids. The CDR3 region is CASSVGTGTNSPLHF. The CDR3 DNA sequence: TGTGCCAGCAGTGTGGGGACAGGGACTAATTCACCCCTCCACTTT.

This clone has at least ten counts. The chain employs TRBV12-5 and TRBJ2-4, with TRBD1 identical over 7 bases. The CDR3 runs to 13 residues. V trimming: 3 bases; J trimming: 7 bases; junction bases outside the gene matches: 3. Germline V gene sequence: CDR1 LGHNT, CDR2 FRNRAP. The CDR3 DNA is TGTGCTAGTGGTTTCGGGACAGATAACATTCAGTACTTC. As protein: CASGFGTDNIQYF.

V gene TRBV5-1 combines with J gene TRBJ2-2; a weak D match, TRBD2 (7 bases). The CDR3 is made up of 14 amino acids. CDR1 is SGHRS and CDR2 is YFSETQ in the germline V gene. The germline V and J ends were trimmed by 5 bases and 4 bases, with 12 bases remaining between them. The CDR3 nucleotides are TGCGCCAGCAGGGGAGGGGGGACCACCGGGGAGCTGTTTTTT. Amino acids: CASRGGGTTGELFF. Combining the CDR3 with reference TRBV5-1 and TRBJ2-2 gives the whole variable domain KAGVTQTPRYLIKTRGQQVTLSCSPISGHRSVSWYQQTPGQGLQFLFEYFSETQRNKGNFPGRFSGRQFSNSRSEMNVSTLELGDSALYLCASRGGGTTGELFFGEGSRLTVL.

This clone was counted only a few times. V and J are TRBV6-5 and TRBJ2-1; D ambiguous. The V gene's germline CDR1 is MNHEY and CDR2 SVGAGI. The CDR3 totals 12 residues. The V gene lost 7 bases and the J gene lost 7 bases, with 11 bases spanning the gap. The CDR3 region has the DNA TGTGCCAGCACTTCTCCCCTAAATGAGCAGTTCTTC. This sequence encodes CASTSPLNEQFF.

This clone was observed a handful of times. This sequence may be a read error, since a much larger clone differs from it by one base. The chain uses TRBV29-1 and TRBJ1-2; D is possibly TRBD1 (5 bases). The V end lost 4 bases, the J end lost 4 bases, and 10 bases lay between the germline ends. This CDR3 comprises 12 residues. Germline V gene data show CDR1 as SQVTM and CDR2 as ANQGSEA. In DNA, the CDR3 is TGCAGCGTTGTGGGGACCTCCTATGGCTACACCTTC. Protein product: CSVVGTSYGYTF.

This clone was detected many times. V is TRBV5-4 and J is TRBJ1-4; tentative D call: TRBD1 (5 bases). The germline V gene encodes CDR1 SGHNT and CDR2 YYREEE (reference sequence). V lost 3 bases to trimming and J lost 14 bases, with 11 bases between them. The CDR3 is 11 amino acids. CDR3 region: CASSSTDVLFF. CDR3 DNA sequence: TGTGCCAGCAGCTCGACAGATGTCCTGTTTTTT. Full variable domain (missing parts from reference TRBV5-4 and TRBJ1-4): ETGVTQSPTHLIKTRGQQVTLRCSSQSGHNTVSWYQQALGQGPQFIFQYYREEENGRGNFPPRFSGLQFPNYSSELNVNALELDDSALYLCASSSTDVLFFGSGTQLSVL.

This clone was picked up many times. The chain carries TRBV3-1 and TRBJ2-7, with 10 bases identical to TRBD2. CDR1 and CDR2 (germline): LGHDT, YNNKEL (reference sequence). The CDR3 runs 19 residues. Trimming took 0 bases from V and 5 from J; bases not matched to a gene: 16. CDR3 sequence: CASSQELLGLAGVRHEQYF. The CDR3 DNA reads TGTGCCAGCAGCCAAGAACTCTTGGGGCTAGCGGGAGTCCGCCACGAGCAGTACTTC.

Ten or more counts support this clone. The chain employs TRBV15 and TRBJ1-1; 7 positions agree with TRBD1. CDR3 length: 13 residues. V lost 3 bases to trimming and J lost 4 bases; unmatched junction nucleotides: 2. Germline values: CDR1 LNHNV, CDR2 YYDKDF (reference sequence). The DNA of the CDR3 is TGTGCCACCAGCAGGGCAGGGGGCACTGAAGCTTTCTTT. Residues: CATSRAGGTEAFF.

This clone was seen at least ten times. This rearrangement joins TRBV7-3 to TRBJ2-7; possibly TRBD2 for D (7 bases). Trimming shortened V by 2 bases and J by 0 bases, and 11 bases separated the two germline ends. Germline V CDR1 and CDR2: SGHTA, FQGTGA. CDR3 length equals 15 residues. The CDR3 here is CASSLGRGLSYEQYF. CDR3 nucleotide sequence: TGTGCCAGCAGCTTAGGGCGGGGGCTCTCCTACGAGCAGTACTTC.

This clone was recorded at least ten times. J is TRBJ1-1 and V is TRBV6-1, with D possibly matching TRBD1 (5 bases). The CDR3 runs 16 residues. V was pared by 7 bases and J by 0 bases, with 18 bases between. Germline CDR1 reads MNHNS; CDR2 reads SASEGT. CDR3 sequence: CASNGGVNNVNTEAFF. As DNA, the CDR3 is TGTGCCAGCAATGGAGGGGTCAATAATGTGAACACTGAAGCTTTCTTT.